In this sample, the clone carrying this TCR beta chain turned up a few times. Its antigen remains unidentified. One entry per CDR3 protein, called by TCRdb with MiXCR from the 5' RACE reads. The data contain 700,000 to 950,000 distinct CDR3 sequences, approximately 13% of them seen just once; the ten biggest clones take up roughly 1.5%. The record originates from a study of identical twins. Study-level results: The study found that models underestimated out-of-frame TCR alpha sharing in monozygotic twins.

Healthy Caucasians alone served as donors. In addition, the sample was reused for a study of yellow fever vaccine responses in identical twins. That publication notes: After vaccination, twins' T cell response reportedly seemed partly convergent, partly personalized.

This TCR came from a woman younger than 35 in good health. The sequencing input was PBMCs.

The CDR3 spells CASSESSGTGKEKLFF. Written as DNA, the CDR3 is TGCGCCAGCAGTGAGTCTTCCGGGACAGGGAAAGAAAAACTGTTTTTT. The chain couples TRBV10-2 to TRBJ1-4, with TRBD1 identical over 9 bases. CDR3 length: 16 amino acids. V lost 0 bases to trimming and J lost 8 bases; unmatched junction nucleotides: 7. CDR1 WSHSY and CDR2 SAAADI come from the germline V gene.